The T cell receptor (beta chain) described here comes from a study of blood T cell repertoires in COVID-19. CDR1 is ENHRY and CDR2 is SYGVKD in the germline V gene. V lost 2 bases and J 1 base, leaving 5 bases between the germline ends. The CDR3 has 13 residues. Method: immunoSEQ multiplex PCR; TCRdb's copy keeps in-frame clones and lacks some. The top ten hold 3.1% of the sample, which has over 200,000 clones, roughly nine tenths seen once. The chain recombines TRBV10-3 with TRBJ2-5; D remains unclear. Sequencing was carried out using PBMCs or T cells enriched from blood (not recorded which). The TCR sequence derives from a woman aged 50 to 65 in a cohort exposed to, infected with or recovered from COVID-19 (not recorded which). The CDR3 DNA reads TGTGCCATCAGTGAGCAGATCCAAGAGACCCAGTACTTC. This encodes CAISEQIQETQYF.